The 27 T cell receptor beta chains presented below share a single source sample, sequenced in a study of T cell responses to AZD1222 COVID-19 vaccine. Only in-frame clones appear in the TCRdb table, and some are missing; sequencing was by immunoSEQ multiplex PCR. The sample holds around 100,000 clones; around nine tenths are singletons and the top ten take 20%. The sequences come from peripheral blood, collected on day 0 of AZD1222 vaccination. The receptors shown here come from an adult in good health.

V and J are TRBV2 and TRBJ2-5; D not resolved. Germline V gene data show CDR1 as SNHLY and CDR2 as FYNNEI. Trimming left V 3 bases short and J 1 base short, with 6 bases between. This CDR3 spans 13 amino acids. The CDR3 loop is CASSDNSQETQYF. The CDR3 DNA sequence: TGTGCCAGCAGTGATAACAGCCAAGAGACCCAGTACTTC.

J is TRBJ1-1 and V is TRBV19, with unresolved D. V was trimmed by 3 bases and J by 6 bases, leaving 14 bases between them. CDR3 length: 14 residues. CDR1 is LNHDA and CDR2 is SQIVND in the germline V gene (reference sequence). CDR3 protein: CASSIPRVGAEAFF. CDR3 nucleotide sequence: TGTGCCAGTAGTATCCCAAGGGTTGGGGCTGAAGCTTTCTTT.

In the case of this clone: The junction departs from the called germline gene at one end, perhaps through a read error. The genes are TRBV7-7 and TRBJ1-3, with TRBD1 as a possible D gene (5 bases). Germline CDR1 SSHAT, CDR2 FNYEAQ (reference sequence). This CDR3 region has 13 residues. CDR3 protein: CASSLGQGNTIYF. Here the CDR3 DNA reads TGTGCTAGCAGCTTAGGACAAGGAAACACCATATATTTT. Complete variable domain (other parts from reference TRBV7-7 and TRBJ1-3): GAGVSQSPRYKVTKRGQDVTLRCDPISSHATLYWYQQALGQGPEFLTYFNYEAQPDKSGLPSDRFSAERPEGSISTLTIQRTEQRDSAMYRCASSLGQGNTIYFGEGSWLTVV.

The sample holds one count of this clone. The chain recombines TRBV27 with TRBJ1-6; the D is unclear. Trimming pared 6 bases from V and 7 bases from J, leaving 13 bases between. The CDR3 has 14 residues. From germline, CDR1 is MNHEY and CDR2 SMNVEV (reference sequence). CDR3 sequence reads: CASRKQMLNSPLHF. In nucleotides, the CDR3 is TGTGCCAGCAGGAAACAGATGTTGAATTCACCCCTCCACTTT.

The V gene is TRBV7-9, the J gene TRBJ1-1, with D uncertain. Per germline, CDR1 SEHNR and CDR2 FQNEAQ (reference sequence). Trimming left V 4 bases short and J 0 bases short, with 6 bases between. The CDR3 has 13 residues. The CDR3 DNA reads as TGTGCCAGCAGCTCTTCCCTGAACACTGAAGCTTTCTTT. This sequence encodes CASSSSLNTEAFF.

The sample holds a few counts of this clone. The V and J genes are TRBV3-1 (or the pseudogene TRBV3-2) and TRBJ2-2; no definite D call. This CDR3 comprises 13 residues. In germline, CDR1 is LGHDT, CDR2 YNNKEL (reference sequence). The V end lost 2 bases, the J end lost 6 bases, and 7 bases lay between the germline ends. The CDR3 nucleotides read TGTGCCAGCAGCCAAACGGCGGCCGGGGAGCTGTTTTTT. Translation: CASSQTAAGELFF.

This chain uses TRBV27 with TRBJ1-2; 11 bases map to TRBD1. CDR1 and CDR2 (germline): MNHEY, SMNVEV (reference sequence). Trimming took 3 bases from V and 5 from J; bases not matched to a gene: 8. The CDR3 is made up of 16 amino acids. Written as DNA, the CDR3 is TGTGCCAGCAGTTTCCAAGACGGGACAGGGGGGTATGGCTACACCTTC. It specifies CASSFQDGTGGYGYTF.

V is TRBV7-2 and J is TRBJ1-4; a weak D match, TRBD1 (5 bases). The CDR3 contains 13 residues. The V and J ends lost 7 bases and 5 bases respectively, with 11 bases between them. CDR1 and CDR2 from the germline V gene are SGHTA and FQGNSA. The CDR3 region has the DNA TGTGCCAGCACCAGGGCCCCAAATGAAAAACTGTTTTTT. Its translation is CASTRAPNEKLFF.

V usage is TRBV5-1 and J usage is TRBJ2-1, with 9 bases aligning to TRBD1. Germline-derived CDR1 and CDR2 are SGHRS and YFSETQ. The CDR3 extends over 16 amino acids. J lost 2 bases, V lost 5 bases, and 8 bases had no gene match. The CDR3: CASRPGQGATYNEQFF. The CDR3 DNA reads TGCGCCAGCAGGCCGGGACAGGGTGCCACCTACAATGAGCAGTTCTTC.

The chain couples TRBV12-3 or TRBV12-4 to TRBJ2-1, with 14 bases matching TRBD2. The CDR3 loop spans 13 amino acids. Germline trimming cut 7 bases from V and 8 bases from J; bases unmatched to any gene: 1. CDR3 in amino acids: CASTGLAGDEQFF. CDR3 nucleotide sequence: TGTGCCAGCACGGGACTAGCGGGGGATGAGCAGTTCTTC.

This clone has just a few counts. The CDR3 DNA reads TGTGCCAGCTCACCTCCGGGGGGGTCTCGACCGGAGCCCCAGCATTTT. It specifies CASSPPGGSRPEPQHF. The J gene is TRBJ1-5, the V gene TRBV18; tentatively, D is TRBD1 (5 bases). Trimming pared 3 bases from V and 8 bases from J, leaving 20 bases between. CDR3 length: 16 residues. Germline lookup yields CDR1 KGHSH and CDR2 LQKENI. Full variable domain (missing parts from reference TRBV18 and TRBJ1-5): NAGVMQNPRHLVRRRGQEARLRCSPMKGHSHVYWYRQLPEEGLKFMVYLQKENIIDESGMPKERFSAEFPKEGPSILRIQQVVRGDSAAYFCASSPPGGSRPEPQHFGDGTRLSIL.

The table lists this clone with a count of one. This rearrangement joins TRBV6-5 to TRBJ2-7, with D possibly TRBD2 on 5 matching bases. Germline V lookup: CDR1 MNHEY, CDR2 SVGAGI. The CDR3 extends over 15 amino acids. V gave up 5 bases and J gave up 6 bases, with 20 bases separating them. The CDR3 DNA follows: TGTGCCAGCAGTAACCAATTAGCAAGGACTGGCGAGCAGTACTTC. Its translation: CASSNQLARTGEQYF.

This chain uses TRBV6-5 with TRBJ2-2; 8 bases are a match to TRBD2. Germline V gene data show CDR1 as MNHEY and CDR2 as SVGAGI. Unmatched junction bases numbered 7, after V lost 8 bases and J lost 2 bases. The CDR3 totals 15 residues. The CDR3 reads CASGSGGLNTGELFF. CDR3 bases: TGTGCCAGCGGGAGCGGGGGACTCAACACCGGGGAGCTGTTTTTT.

The chain is built from TRBV12-3 or TRBV12-4 and TRBJ2-7; D gene uncertain. CDR3 length equals 13 residues. Between the trimmed V and J ends, which lost 4 bases and 2 bases, there was a span of 9 bases. The CDR3 here is CASSYSVTYEQYF. As DNA, the CDR3 is TGTGCCAGCAGTTACAGCGTAACCTACGAGCAGTACTTC.

This chain connects TRBV15 to TRBJ2-7; 10 bases are shared with TRBD2. The CDR3 has 19 residues. CDR1 and CDR2 (germline): LNHNV, YYDKDF (reference sequence). The V and J ends lost 0 bases and 0 bases, in that order; junction bases with no gene match: 11. This CDR3 reads CATSRDRGSGGLSSYEQYF. The CDR3 bases are TGTGCCACCAGCAGAGACCGGGGTAGCGGGGGGCTAAGCTCCTACGAGCAGTACTTC.

This clone was seen only once. J is TRBJ2-5 and V is TRBV5-1, with D perhaps matching TRBD1 or TRBD2 (5 bases each). The CDR3 runs to 14 residues. Germline assignment: CDR1 SGHRS and CDR2 YFSETQ. V shed 2 bases and J shed 0 bases, with 8 bases lying between them. The CDR3 DNA is TGCGCCAGCAGCTTAGAGGGGTACCAAGAGACCCAGTACTTC. This encodes CASSLEGYQETQYF.

CDR3 amino acids: CASSPGLAGQYEQYF. The CDR3 nucleotides read TGTGCCAGTAGCCCCGGACTAGCGGGACAGTATGAGCAGTACTTC. The J gene is TRBJ2-7, the V gene TRBV19, with TRBD2 matching 12 bases. The CDR3 spans 15 residues. With V trimmed by 6 bases and J by 7 bases, 10 bases remained unmatched. Germline lookup yields CDR1 LNHDA and CDR2 SQIVND (reference sequence).

The V gene is TRBV5-1, the J gene TRBJ2-5; D not certain. The CDR3 loop spans 15 amino acids. V lost 4 bases to trimming and J lost 3 bases, with 16 bases between them. Looked up from germline, CDR1 is SGHRS and CDR2 is YFSETQ. The CDR3 protein is CASSRLWGSEETQYF. The CDR3 DNA follows: TGCGCCAGCAGCCGCCTATGGGGATCGGAAGAGACCCAGTACTTC.

J is TRBJ2-5 and V is TRBV3-1 (or the pseudogene TRBV3-2); D is ambiguous. This CDR3 is 11 amino acids long. V shed 8 bases and J shed 4 bases, with 8 bases lying between them. Per the germline V gene, CDR1 is LGHDT and CDR2 is YNNKEL (reference sequence). This CDR3 reads CASSVGETQYF. Here the CDR3 DNA reads TGTGCCAGCTCTGTAGGAGAGACCCAGTACTTC.

The chain joins TRBV7-2 to TRBJ1-1; 8 bases align to TRBD1. J gave up 6 bases and V 5 bases, and 11 bases lay outside the gene matches. Germline CDR1 reads SGHTA; CDR2 reads FQGNSA. This CDR3 has 15 residues. CDR3 sequence (DNA): TGTGCCAGCAGCATACGAATCAGGGGGCGTTCTGAAGCTTTCTTT. Translating gives CASSIRIRGRSEAFF.

This chain joins TRBV7-2 and TRBJ2-1; possibly TRBD1 for D (5 bases). Per germline, CDR1 SGHTA and CDR2 FQGNSA. The CDR3 has 13 amino acids. Trimming shortened V by 3 bases and J by 7 bases, and 10 bases separated the two germline ends. In DNA, the CDR3 is TGTGCCAGCAGCTTTCAGGGTCTGAATGAGCAGTTCTTC. Protein product: CASSFQGLNEQFF.

This clone showed up just once. The chain combines TRBV7-2 with TRBJ1-2, with D hard to call. The CDR3 runs to 15 residues. V was shortened by 5 bases and J by 4 bases, with 17 bases between the two germline ends. Germline V CDR1 and CDR2: SGHTA, FQGNSA. The CDR3 DNA reads TGTGCCAGCAGCCTAGAATCGGCCCCCCGCTATGGCTACACCTTC. It codes for CASSLESAPRYGYTF.

V gene TRBV11-2 combines with J gene TRBJ2-7; D might be TRBD1 (6 bases). In germline, CDR1 is SGHAT, CDR2 FQNNGV. This CDR3 is built from 15 residues. Trimming left V 1 base short and J 2 bases short, with 12 bases between. The CDR3 reads CASSLGLDRTYEQYF. The CDR3 DNA reads TGTGCCAGCAGCTTAGGGTTGGACAGAACCTACGAGCAGTACTTC.

Concerning this clone: A read error may produce the germline difference seen at one junction end. V usage is TRBV7-9 and J usage is TRBJ1-1, with TRBD1 identical over 8 bases. The CDR3 length is 12 residues. Germline values: CDR1 SEHNR, CDR2 FQNEAQ (reference sequence). The CDR3 DNA reads as TGTGCCAGCAGCTCGGGACAGGAACTTGTTGGCTTT. It translates to CASSSGQELVGF. Full variable domain (missing parts from reference TRBV7-9 and TRBJ1-1): DTGVSQNPRHKITKRGQNVTFRCDPISEHNRLYWYRQTLGQGPEFLTYFQNEAQLEKSRLLSDRFSAERPKGSFSTLEIQRTEQGDSAMYLCASSSGQELVGFGQGTRLTVV.

The chain recombines TRBV12-5 with TRBJ1-2; 8 bases are shared with TRBD1. Per the germline V gene, CDR1 is LGHNT and CDR2 is FRNRAP. With 0 bases clipped from V and 6 bases from J, the junction kept 6 bases outside the gene matches. This CDR3 comprises 15 residues. The CDR3 coding sequence is TGTGCTAGTGGTTTGGTACAGGACAGGGCCGATGGCTACACCTTC. It encodes CASGLVQDRADGYTF.

The chain employs TRBV28 and TRBJ1-5; no reliable D call. The CDR3 is 14 amino acids. Germline lookup yields CDR1 MDHEN and CDR2 SYDVKM. Trimming left V 6 bases short and J 4 bases short, with 13 bases between. CDR3 region: CASSPSWSNQPQHF. The CDR3 DNA sequence: TGTGCCAGCAGCCCGAGCTGGAGTAATCAGCCCCAGCATTTT.

This chain connects TRBV7-2 to TRBJ2-2; TRBD1 matches at 9 bases. The V gene's germline CDR1 is SGHTA and CDR2 FQGNSA. The V segment lost 0 bases and the J segment 15 bases; nucleotides outside the gene matches: 5. CDR3 length equals 13 residues. The CDR3 DNA is TGTGCCAGCAGCTTAGCCGGGACAGGGTTGGTGTTTTTT. Translated: CASSLAGTGLVFF.